The 23 T cell receptor beta chains reported below all come from one sample, sequenced in a study of patients and donors after allogeneic stem cell transplantation. TCRdb recomputed calls from the RT-PCR reads with MiXCR, one row per CDR3 protein. Of about 960,000 distinct CDR3 sequences in the sample, about 20% were seen once. The specimen sequenced was blood, either unsorted or a sorted T cell fraction (not recorded which). Receptor source: a human donor who was either an allogeneic HSCT recipient or a stem cell or donor lymphocyte infusion donor (not recorded which). It is not recorded whose cells these are; they may come from a transplant donor.

The table lists this clonotype with a few counts. CDR3 residues: CASSLEGRTGRGNQPQHF. The DNA of the CDR3 is TGTGCCAGCAGCTTAGAAGGAAGGACAGGCAGAGGCAATCAGCCCCAGCATTTT. This chain uses TRBV7-8 with TRBJ1-5; 7 nucleotides line up with TRBD1. CDR3 length: 18 amino acids. The germline V gene has CDR1 SGHVS and CDR2 FQNEAQ. V was clipped by 1 base and J by 2 bases; unmatched bases: 11.

The J gene is TRBJ1-1, the V gene TRBV20-1; tentatively, D is TRBD1 (5 bases). CDR3 length: 15 residues. Looked up from germline, CDR1 is DFQATT and CDR2 is SNEGSKA (reference sequence). V dropped 0 bases and J dropped 3 bases, with 14 bases sitting between them. DNA of the CDR3: TGCAGTGCTAGAGATACGTCGGGGCGGGACACTGAAGCTTTCTTT. The encoded protein is CSARDTSGRDTEAFF.

This clonotype was recorded a few times. The chain is built from TRBV29-1 and TRBJ2-2; 7 bases map to TRBD2. The CDR3 length is 12 residues. V was pared by 5 bases and J by 7 bases, with 4 bases of the junction left unmatched. Germline V lookup: CDR1 SQVTM, CDR2 ANQGSEA. In DNA, the CDR3 is TGCAGCGTTCCCGGGGAGGGCGGGGAGCTGTTTTTT. Translating gives CSVPGEGGELFF.

In its sample, this clonotype was seen a few times. J is TRBJ1-1 and V is TRBV5-6; D is undetermined. Germline V CDR1 and CDR2: SGHDT, YYEEEE. Trimming left V 4 bases short and J 7 bases short, with 14 bases between. CDR3 length: 13 amino acids. This CDR3 reads CASSPGRSLEAFF. The CDR3 DNA reads as TGTGCCAGCAGCCCCGGACGGAGCCTTGAAGCTTTCTTT. The whole variable domain, filled in from reference TRBV5-6 and TRBJ1-1, reads DAGVTQSPTHLIKTRGQQVTLRCSPKSGHDTVSWYQQALGQGPQFIFQYYEEEERQRGNFPDRFSGHQFPNYSSELNVNALLLGDSALYLCASSPGRSLEAFFGQGTRLTVV.

The chain couples TRBV6-1 to TRBJ2-5, with D perhaps TRBD1 (6 bases). Germline V lookup: CDR1 MNHNS, CDR2 SASEGT. Trimming pared 6 bases from V and 3 bases from J, leaving 20 bases between. The CDR3 runs to 16 residues. The DNA for the CDR3 is TGTGCCAGCAGCGGTGGGACATACCATTTGAAAGAGACCCAGTACTTC. Its protein is CASSGGTYHLKETQYF.

This clonotype was recorded a few times. The rearrangement joins TRBV12-3 or TRBV12-4 to TRBJ1-1; D unresolved. V was pared by 6 bases and J by 1 base, with 12 bases between. The CDR3 runs 14 residues. In DNA, the CDR3 is TGTGCCAGCAGCCCTAGAACCAGGAACACTGAAGCTTTCTTT. This sequence encodes CASSPRTRNTEAFF.

This clonotype was observed a few times. The rearrangement uses TRBV7-9 and TRBJ2-7; TRBD2 might be the D (6 bases). There are 16 residues in the CDR3. In germline, CDR1 is SEHNR, CDR2 FQNEAQ (reference sequence). V lost 5 bases and J 1 base, leaving 18 bases between the germline ends. The CDR3 DNA reads TGTGCCAGCAGCCGAATGGGACTGCCGTTTTCCTACGAGCAGTACTTC. Amino acid sequence: CASSRMGLPFSYEQYF.

The gene calls are TRBV25-1 and TRBJ1-2, with D unresolved. Germline V CDR1 and CDR2: MGHDK, SYGVNS. The CDR3 sequence is 11 residues long. Trimming removed 4 bases at V and 6 bases at J, with 6 bases between. CDR3 protein: CASSVFDGYTF. The CDR3 bases are TGTGCCAGCAGTGTTTTCGATGGCTACACCTTC.

This clonotype has a count of ten or more. The chain combines TRBV20-1 with TRBJ2-1, with 10 bases matching TRBD2. Germline V gene sequence: CDR1 DFQATT, CDR2 SNEGSKA (reference sequence). V lost 4 bases and J lost 5; bases outside the gene matches: 5. The CDR3 has 14 residues. The CDR3 sequence is CSAIASGSHNEQFF. In DNA, the CDR3 is TGCAGTGCTATAGCTAGCGGGAGCCACAATGAGCAGTTCTTC.

In this sample, this clonotype turned up a few times. The chain links TRBV4-2 to TRBJ2-1; D might be TRBD2 (5 bases). This CDR3 is 13 amino acids long. The germline V gene encodes CDR1 LGHNA and CDR2 YNFKEQ. Trimming pared 0 bases from V and 10 bases from J, leaving 10 bases between. As DNA, the CDR3 is TGTGCCAGCAGCCAAGACCGTGAGCGGGAGCAGTTCTTC. It encodes CASSQDREREQFF.

The V call is TRBV29-1, the J call TRBJ1-4, with D unresolved. Per germline, CDR1 SQVTM and CDR2 ANQGSEA. The V end was cut by 7 bases, the J end by 0 bases, with 18 bases between. The CDR3 contains 16 residues. Here the CDR3 DNA reads TGCAGCGCCAAGGGTGAAAGGTTTGCAACTAATGAAAAACTGTTTTTT. Translation: CSAKGERFATNEKLFF. Looking up the rest from reference TRBV29-1 and TRBJ1-4 gives the full variable domain: SAVISQKPSRDICQRGTSLTIQCQVDSQVTMMFWYRQQPGQSLTLIATANQGSEATYESGFVIDKFPISRPNLTFSTLTVSNMSPEDSSIYLCSAKGERFATNEKLFFGSGTQLSVL.

This clonotype showed up just a few times. The chain joins TRBV28 to TRBJ2-6; no firm D call. The CDR3 runs to 14 residues. Germline V gene data show CDR1 as MDHEN and CDR2 as SYDVKM. Trimming pared 4 bases from V and 2 bases from J, leaving 6 bases between. The CDR3 coding sequence is TGTGCCAGCAGTTGGCTACCTGGGGCCAACGTCCTGACTTTC. Protein product: CASSWLPGANVLTF.

The chain combines TRBV13 with TRBJ2-7; D possibly corresponds to TRBD1 (5 bases). The CDR3 runs to 15 residues. Germline V gene sequence: CDR1 PRHDT, CDR2 FYEKMQ (reference sequence). Trimming shortened V by 5 bases and J by 1 base, and 15 bases separated the two germline ends. The CDR3: CASSKKTAISYEQYF. CDR3 DNA sequence: TGTGCCAGCAGCAAAAAGACAGCAATTTCCTACGAGCAGTACTTC. Variable domain in full (rest from reference TRBV13 and TRBJ2-7): AAGVIQSPRHLIKEKRETATLKCYPIPRHDTVYWYQQGPGQDPQFLISFYEKMQSDKGSIPDRFSAQQFSDYHSELNMSSLELGDSALYFCASSKKTAISYEQYFGPGTRLTVT.

The chain carries TRBV7-2 and TRBJ1-2, with 7 bases that match TRBD1. CDR3 length: 17 residues. J was trimmed by 3 bases and V by 1 base; bases with no gene match: 11. The germline gives CDR1 SGHTA, CDR2 FQGNSA. The CDR3 reads CASSLVTGTWADYGYTF. In DNA, the CDR3 is TGTGCCAGCAGCTTAGTGACAGGGACCTGGGCCGACTATGGCTACACCTTC.

CDR3 amino acids: CAWSGTGGTGNTIYF. CDR3 DNA sequence: TGTGCCTGGAGTGGGACAGGGGGTACTGGAAACACCATATATTTT. The rearrangement joins TRBV30 to TRBJ1-3, with 10 bases that match TRBD1. The germline V gene encodes CDR1 GTSNPN and CDR2 SVGIG (reference sequence). The length of the CDR3 is 15 residues. With V trimmed by 1 base and J by 2 bases, 2 bases remained unmatched.

This clonotype was found many times. The chain couples TRBV12-3 or TRBV12-4 to TRBJ1-1; perhaps TRBD1 as D (6 bases). The CDR3 consists of 14 residues. V gave up 5 bases and J gave up 1 base, with 11 bases separating them. CDR3 in DNA: TGTGCCAGCAGTCACAGGGATCCGAACACTGAAGCTTTCTTT. Its protein is CASSHRDPNTEAFF.

This clonotype was counted only a few times. The chain carries TRBV27 and TRBJ2-2; 14 nucleotides align to TRBD2. The CDR3 is 17 residues long. V shed 5 bases and J 1 base; nucleotides not matched to a gene: 3. Germline V gene data show CDR1 as MNHEY and CDR2 as SMNVEV (reference sequence). The CDR3 DNA is TGTGCCAGCAGTCTGACTAGCGGGGGGGTGAACACCGGGGAGCTGTTTTTT. It codes for CASSLTSGGVNTGELFF.

In its sample, this clonotype was seen many times. This chain links TRBV12-3 or TRBV12-4 with TRBJ1-5; D gene uncertain. CDR3 length equals 14 residues. Trimming left V 10 bases short and J 3 bases short, with 16 bases between. CDR3 bases: TGTGCCACTGCCAGGTATATTTCCAATCAGCCCCAGCATTTT. Its protein product is CATARYISNQPQHF.

The V gene is TRBV20-1, the J gene TRBJ2-3; D is unresolved. Germline assignment: CDR1 DFQATT and CDR2 SNEGSKA (reference sequence). Trimming took 8 bases from V and 6 from J, leaving 18 bases between them. The CDR3 is 13 amino acids. The DNA of the CDR3 is TGCAGTCCTTCAGTATCCGGGTCCGATACGCAGTATTTT. Its translation: CSPSVSGSDTQYF.

The chain joins TRBV11-2 to TRBJ2-2; TRBD1 matches 11 bases. J lost 0 bases, V lost 5 bases, and 8 bases had no gene match. This CDR3 spans 18 amino acids. Germline V gives CDR1 SGHAT, CDR2 FQNNGV. The CDR3 loop is CASSKIRDRGTNTGELFF. DNA of the CDR3: TGTGCCAGCAGCAAAATCCGGGACAGGGGGACGAACACCGGGGAGCTGTTTTTT.

This clonotype was counted many times. The chain combines TRBV6-5 with TRBJ2-1; possible D gene TRBD2, 6 bases. The V end lost 0 bases, the J end lost 9 bases, and 18 bases lay between the germline ends. This CDR3 contains 16 residues. The germline CDR1 and CDR2 sequences are MNHEY and SVGAGI. The CDR3 region is CASSYSPGVRGSEQFF. DNA for the CDR3: TGTGCCAGCAGTTACTCTCCCGGGGTGCGGGGCAGTGAGCAGTTCTTC.

This chain connects TRBV5-6 to TRBJ1-5; 10 bases fit TRBD1. Germline V gene sequence: CDR1 SGHDT, CDR2 YYEEEE. V was clipped by 4 bases and J by 2 bases; unmatched bases: 6. This CDR3 contains 16 residues. CDR3 amino acids: CASSRQGAIGNQPQHF. Here the CDR3 DNA reads TGTGCCAGCAGCCGACAGGGGGCGATCGGCAATCAGCCCCAGCATTTT.

The CDR3 reads CASSPSTSETYNEQFF. CDR3 nucleotides: TGTGCCAGCAGCCCCTCGACTAGCGAAACATACAATGAGCAGTTCTTC. J is TRBJ2-1 and V is TRBV7-8, with 8 bases fitting TRBD2. The CDR3 consists of 16 residues. The V gene's germline CDR1 is SGHVS and CDR2 FQNEAQ. J was trimmed by 4 bases and V by 5 bases; bases with no gene match: 10.